This T cell receptor (beta chain) is from a study of identical twins' blood T cells. V dropped 6 bases and J dropped 4 bases, with 25 bases sitting between them. The V gene's germline CDR1 is SGHRS and CDR2 YFSETQ. The CDR3 totals 17 residues. Source study methods: Each donor had about 90,000 to nearly 550,000 clonotypes. MiXCR, applied by TCRdb to the 5' RACE reads, yields one record per CDR3 protein. What appears here as the V and J calls and clone size reflects TCRdb's work, not the paper's. Of fewer than 450,000 distinct CDR3 sequences listed, over 25% are singletons. All three twin pairs grew up together with likely shared infections and vaccines.

The receptor's source is a woman aged 18-49 years in good health. This chain connects TRBV5-1 to TRBJ1-1; D gene uncertain. Sequencing input: PBMCs. The CDR3 spells CASNPRDQTEEVTEAFF. The CDR3 nucleotides read TGCGCCAGCAACCCCCGAGATCAGACGGAAGAAGTCACTGAAGCTTTCTTT.